This entry lists 5 T cell receptor beta chains sequenced from one sample in a study of PD-1 blockade in classical Hodgkin lymphoma. Sequenced by immunoSEQ multiplex PCR; TCRdb stores in-frame clones only, minus some. Among about 41,000 clones listed, approximately 70% were seen once. Time point specified: cycle 4 day 1 (C4D1), after more than five weeks of nivolumab. Brentuximab vedotin exposure varied among the patients, all of whom had relapsed after autologous stem cell transplantation. This specimen was peripheral blood mononuclear cells (PBMCs), taken before the fourth cycle of nivolumab. These receptors all come from a human donor with classical Hodgkin lymphoma.

In its sample, this clone was seen a few times. The genes are TRBV2 and TRBJ2-1; maybe TRBD1 (6 bases). The CDR3 is made up of 14 amino acids. Trimming removed 1 base at V and 3 bases at J, with 7 bases between. Germline assignment: CDR1 SNHLY and CDR2 FYNNEI. The CDR3: CASSEGRGYNEQFF. CDR3 nucleotide sequence: TGTGCCAGCAGTGAAGGCAGGGGCTACAATGAGCAGTTCTTC.

The CDR3 DNA reads as TGTGCCAGCAGTTCTAGGTTAGGGTCCTACGAGCAGTACTTC. It specifies CASSSRLGSYEQYF. The chain combines TRBV6-6 with TRBJ2-7, with D uncertain. The germline V gene encodes CDR1 MNHNY and CDR2 SVGAGI (reference sequence). This CDR3 is 14 amino acids long. Trimming stripped 4 bases from V and 1 base from J, with 11 bases between.

The J gene is TRBJ2-7, the V gene TRBV4-2, with D perhaps being TRBD1 or TRBD2 (5 bases each). The CDR3 runs to 14 residues. The V gene lost 5 bases and the J gene lost 2 bases, with 13 bases spanning the gap. The germline V gene has CDR1 LGHNA and CDR2 YNFKEQ. CDR3 bases: TGTGCCAGCAGCGGCCGGGACGGAACCTACGAGCAGTACTTC. Amino acids: CASSGRDGTYEQYF.

This clone has a single count. The V gene is TRBV5-6, the J gene TRBJ2-7; TRBD1 matches at 7 bases. Germline CDR1 is SGHDT and CDR2 is YYEEEE. The CDR3 is 15 residues long. The ends lost 3 bases at V and 5 bases at J; junction bases unmatched: 11. DNA of the CDR3: TGTGCCAGCAGCTGGGTACAGACAGGGAGCCACGAGCAGTACTTC. Translation: CASSWVQTGSHEQYF.

The chain couples TRBV21-1 to TRBJ1-1. TRBV21-1 is termed a pseudogene. CDR3 length: 15 amino acids. The CDR3 DNA reads as TGTGCCGGGCGCGCGTGGACCGAAATGAACACTGAAGCTTTCTTT. Amino acid sequence: CAGRAWTEMNTEAFF.